These 19 T cell receptor beta chains were all obtained from the same sample, sequenced in a study of blood T cell repertoires in COVID-19. Profiled with immunoSEQ multiplex PCR; TCRdb holds only in-frame clones, not every one. The sample contains over 250,000 clones, less than 90% of which appear only once. The sequencing sample was made of peripheral blood. These receptors were collected from a human donor in a cohort sampled during active COVID-19.

This rearrangement joins TRBV10-2 to TRBJ2-3; 8 positions match TRBD2. CDR3 size: 16 residues. After removal of 4 bases from V and 5 bases from J, the junction contained 11 bases not matched to a gene. The V gene's germline CDR1 is WSHSY and CDR2 SAAADI. The CDR3 protein is CASSGGVAGNRDTQYF. For the CDR3, the DNA is TGCGCCAGCAGTGGGGGTGTAGCGGGAAATAGAGATACGCAGTATTTT.

The chain is built from TRBV12-5 and TRBJ2-7; D unclear. Germline V lookup: CDR1 LGHNT, CDR2 FRNRAP. The length of the CDR3 is 13 residues. Trimming took off 2 bases at V and 7 bases at J, with 12 bases between the two ends. The CDR3 DNA follows: TGTGCTAGTGGTTTGTTATCGACAAATGAGCAGTACTTC. Its protein product is CASGLLSTNEQYF.

The J gene is TRBJ2-5, the V gene TRBV28, with TRBD2 matching over 10 bases. CDR1 is MDHEN, CDR2 SYDVKM, per germline. This CDR3 is built from 15 residues. J lost 2 bases, V lost 2 bases, and 2 bases had no gene match. For the CDR3, the DNA is TGTGCCAGCAGTTTACCTAGCGGGGGTCAAGAGACCCAGTACTTC. This gives the protein CASSLPSGGQETQYF.

The chain employs TRBV6-1 and TRBJ1-2; no definite D call. CDR3 length: 12 residues. The germline CDR1 and CDR2 sequences are MNHNS and SASEGT. V was pared by 2 bases and J by 13 bases, with 14 bases between. CDR3 sequence reads: CASSESFRRGTF. The CDR3 DNA is TGTGCCAGCAGTGAATCGTTTCGCCGGGGCACCTTC.

The table lists this clone with a few counts. The chain carries TRBV12-2 and TRBJ2-2; the listed D gene, TRBD2, was not tested against the DNA. TRBV12-2 is designated a pseudogene. There are 20 residues in the CDR3. The DNA of the CDR3 is TGTGCAAGTCGCATCTCCGGGACTAGCGAGCCCATATGTTCCGGCGGGGAGCTGTTTTTT. Residues: CASRISGTSEPICSGGELFF.

This clone has only a few counts. This chain connects TRBV7-9 to TRBJ1-6; no definite D call. Between the trimmed V and J ends, which lost 2 bases and 9 bases, there was a span of 11 bases. There are 14 residues in the CDR3. CDR1 is SEHNR and CDR2 is FQNEAQ in the germline V gene (reference sequence). CDR3 sequence: CASSLRTRGSPLHF. The DNA of the CDR3 is TGTGCCAGCAGCTTACGAACCCGGGGTTCACCCCTCCACTTT.

The V call is TRBV9, the J call TRBJ1-1, with 10 bases lining up with TRBD1. CDR3 length: 14 amino acids. J was trimmed by 9 bases and V by 4 bases; bases with no gene match: 9. Looked up from germline, CDR1 is SGDLS and CDR2 is YYNGEE. CDR3 region: CASSPRGGQGKAFF. Written as DNA, the CDR3 is TGTGCCAGCAGCCCGAGAGGGGGACAGGGGAAAGCTTTCTTT.

The genes are TRBV15 and TRBJ1-2; D unresolved. Trimming stripped 5 bases from V and 2 bases from J, with 15 bases between. Germline-derived CDR1 and CDR2 are LNHNV and YYDKDF (reference sequence). This CDR3 region has 15 residues. Here the CDR3 reads CATSESIGENYGYTF. DNA for the CDR3: TGTGCCACCAGCGAGAGTATCGGAGAGAACTATGGCTACACCTTC.

The chain links TRBV19 to TRBJ2-1; possible D gene TRBD2, 6 bases. The CDR3 loop spans 15 amino acids. V was shortened by 0 bases and J by 7 bases, with 13 bases between the two germline ends. Germline CDR1 reads LNHDA; CDR2 reads SQIVND (reference sequence). CDR3 nucleotide sequence: TGTGCCAGTAGTATAGATCAACCGGGGAGGAATGAGCAGTTCTTC. It encodes CASSIDQPGRNEQFF.

This clone was counted at least ten times. The chain joins TRBV11-2 to TRBJ2-5; 13 bases map to TRBD2. The V gene end was trimmed by 8 bases and the J gene end by 5 bases; junction bases not matched to a gene: 8. The CDR3 loop spans 15 amino acids. Germline V CDR1 and CDR2: SGHAT, FQNNGV. The CDR3 sequence: CASATSGRALETQYF. CDR3 DNA: TGTGCCAGCGCAACTAGCGGGAGGGCCTTGGAGACCCAGTACTTC.

This clone showed up just once. V and J are TRBV11-2 and TRBJ2-2; the D gene is possibly TRBD2 (5 bases). This CDR3 region has 14 residues. Germline V gives CDR1 SGHAT, CDR2 FQNNGV. Trimming left V 5 bases short and J 4 bases short, with 11 bases between. In DNA, the CDR3 is TGTGCCAGCAGCCCGAGGGTATCCACCGGGGAGCTGTTTTTT. Protein: CASSPRVSTGELFF.

J is TRBJ2-7 and V is TRBV30, with TRBD1 matching 8 bases. The V gene end was trimmed by 2 bases and the J gene end by 3 bases; junction bases not matched to a gene: 6. The CDR3 totals 14 residues. Germline V gene lookup returns CDR1 GTSNPN and CDR2 SVGIG (reference sequence). The CDR3 region is CAWSLVGQDYEQYF. CDR3 sequence (DNA): TGTGCCTGGAGTTTGGTGGGACAGGACTACGAGCAGTACTTC.

The chain couples TRBV2 to TRBJ1-5; TRBD1 matches at 10 bases. CDR1 is SNHLY and CDR2 is FYNNEI in the germline V gene. This CDR3 has 16 amino acids. J gave up 6 bases and V 5 bases, and 10 bases lay outside the gene matches. The CDR3 nucleotides read TGTGCCAGCAGTTCCCGGACAGGGGGGTTTGGTCAGCCCCAGCATTTT. It encodes CASSSRTGGFGQPQHF.

This chain links TRBV7-2 with TRBJ2-1; TRBD1 might be the D (5 bases). Germline CDR1 and CDR2: SGHTA and FQGNSA. This CDR3 is 12 amino acids long. V was cut by 5 bases and J by 6 bases, with 8 bases left in between. This chain's CDR3 is CASSVDSNEQFF. CDR3 DNA sequence: TGTGCCAGCAGCGTAGACAGCAATGAGCAGTTCTTC.

J is TRBJ2-7 and V is TRBV5-1; no reliable D call. This CDR3 region has 14 residues. The ends were cut back, 0 bases at V and 1 base at J, with 8 bases in the middle. The germline V gene encodes CDR1 SGHRS and CDR2 YFSETQ. CDR3 protein: CASSLVGSSYEQYF. Here the CDR3 DNA reads TGCGCCAGCAGCTTGGTGGGCAGTTCCTACGAGCAGTACTTC. Drawing the rest from reference TRBV5-1 and TRBJ2-7, the complete variable domain is KAGVTQTPRYLIKTRGQQVTLSCSPISGHRSVSWYQQTPGQGLQFLFEYFSETQRNKGNFPGRFSGRQFSNSRSEMNVSTLELGDSALYLCASSLVGSSYEQYFGPGTRLTVT.

The rearrangement uses TRBV5-1 and TRBJ1-4, with 10 bases matching TRBD1. The CDR3 has 16 amino acids. V shed 3 bases, J shed 6 bases, and the junction held 8 bases outside the gene matches. Germline lookup yields CDR1 SGHRS and CDR2 YFSETQ. CDR3 coding DNA: TGCGCCAGCAGCTCGGGACAGGGGCGCGCTCATGAAAAACTGTTTTTT. This codes for CASSSGQGRAHEKLFF.

The V gene is TRBV19, the J gene TRBJ2-4; TRBD1 matches at 7 bases. The CDR3 consists of 16 residues. V shed 4 bases, J shed 3 bases, and the junction held 9 bases outside the gene matches. In germline, CDR1 is LNHDA, CDR2 SQIVND (reference sequence). For the CDR3, the DNA is TGTGCCAGTAGTAGCACAGGGGTAGGCAACAAAAACATTCAGTACTTC. Encoded protein: CASSSTGVGNKNIQYF.

The chain uses TRBV7-9 and TRBJ1-1; D may be TRBD1 (5 bases). Germline assignment: CDR1 SEHNR and CDR2 FQNEAQ (reference sequence). The CDR3 length is 12 residues. The V and J ends lost 5 bases and 11 bases respectively, with 15 bases between them. CDR3 sequence reads: CASSQGEGRAFF. The CDR3 bases are TGTGCCAGCAGCCAAGGGGAGGGCCGTGCTTTCTTT.

This rearrangement joins TRBV28 to TRBJ2-1, with D uncertain. The CDR3 consists of 11 residues. V lost 4 bases and J lost 9, with 7 bases in between. Germline V gene lookup returns CDR1 MDHEN and CDR2 SYDVKM. The CDR3 here is CASSSTGEQFF. The CDR3 coding sequence is TGTGCCAGCAGTTCCACGGGTGAGCAGTTCTTC.